The following is a TCR beta chain sequence with its context. As yet, its antigen is unknown. This sample is part of a study of shared clonotypes between healthy human individuals. Overall study context: Every donor yielded three CD4 naive, three CD4 memory, two CD8 naive and one CD8 memory plate. General study points: Among the subsets, naive ones generally showed larger estimated richness than memory ones.

Looked up from germline, CDR1 is MDHEN and CDR2 is SYDVKM. V gave up 2 bases and J gave up 3 bases, with 16 bases separating them. The CDR3 is 16 amino acids. As originally analysed: Filtering differed since immunoSEQ provided only junctions, with no quality scores. Here immunoSEQ multiplex PCR was the method, and the copy in TCRdb shows in-frame clones only, minus some. V and J calls and clone size come straight from that table; D and trimming were deduced from the DNA. The table lists hundreds of thousands of clones, approximately 90% of them singletons. CD45RO-negative cells were positively selected for CCR7, leaving out terminally differentiated effector memory CD45RA+ cells.

The chain links TRBV28 to TRBJ2-5, with D perhaps TRBD1 or TRBD2 (5 bases each). The sequence derives from a man aged 25 to 45 in good health. Sequenced sample: naive CD8+ T cells sorted from blood. The CDR3 sequence is CASSLLIRDDKETQYF. The CDR3 coding sequence is TGTGCCAGCAGTTTACTCATTCGGGACGACAAAGAGACCCAGTACTTC.